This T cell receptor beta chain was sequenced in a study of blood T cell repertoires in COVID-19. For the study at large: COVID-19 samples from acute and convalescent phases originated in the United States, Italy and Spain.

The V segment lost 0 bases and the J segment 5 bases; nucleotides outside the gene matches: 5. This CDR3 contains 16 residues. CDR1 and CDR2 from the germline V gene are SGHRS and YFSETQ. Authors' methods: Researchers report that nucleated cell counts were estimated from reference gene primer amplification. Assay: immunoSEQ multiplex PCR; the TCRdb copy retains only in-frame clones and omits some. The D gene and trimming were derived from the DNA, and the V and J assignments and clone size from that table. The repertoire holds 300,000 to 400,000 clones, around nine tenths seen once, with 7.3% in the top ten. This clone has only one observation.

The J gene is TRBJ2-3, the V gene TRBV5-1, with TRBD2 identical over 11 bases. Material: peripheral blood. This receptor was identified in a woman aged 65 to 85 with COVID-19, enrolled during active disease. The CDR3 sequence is CASSLGTSGGLDTQYF. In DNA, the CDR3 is TGCGCCAGCAGCTTGGGAACTAGCGGGGGACTAGATACGCAGTATTTT.